The clone carrying this T cell receptor beta chain was seen once. This specimen comes from a study of preoperative IRX-2 immunotherapy in early breast cancer. The CDR3 contains 13 residues. V gave up 6 bases and J gave up 2 bases, with 10 bases separating them. The germline V gene encodes CDR1 ENHRY and CDR2 SYGVKD. Produced via immunoSEQ multiplex PCR; TCRdb's table is partial and in-frame only. The sample has around 57,000 clones, roughly 94% seen once. Treatment of the sample: preoperative locoregional IRX-2 cytokine immunotherapy. The clonotype originates from a human donor with breast cancer. The chain combines TRBV10-3 with TRBJ1-1; D may be TRBD1 (5 bases). This material was collected from a patient treated with IRX-2 immunotherapy. For the CDR3, the DNA is TGTGCCATCAGCGACAGATTAAACACTGAAGCTTTCTTT. Translating it yields CAISDRLNTEAFF.